The present T cell receptor (beta chain) was sequenced within a study of CD8 T cells in ankylosing spondylitis. General study findings and limits: In synovial fluid and blood from reactive arthritis, some motif variants were previously reported. It was reported that disease-linked clones were significantly enriched in matched ankylosing spondylitis synovial fluid. A TCR beta motif made of eight highly homologous variants seemed typical of ankylosing spondylitis blood. Clones that were linked to disease were CD8+ and were relatively rare in peripheral blood.

In regard to this clonotype: The antigen is undetermined.

Construction of TCR beta libraries was performed using quantitative 5'-RACE with molecular barcodes. Using its own MiXCR run on the 5' RACE reads, TCRdb lists one record per CDR3 protein. The sample includes about 440,000 distinct CDR3 sequences, over 15% of them seen just once. Trimming stripped 2 bases from V and 1 base from J, with 12 bases between. Per the germline V gene, CDR1 is SGDLS and CDR2 is YYNGEE. There are 15 residues in the CDR3. V and J are TRBV9 and TRBJ2-5, with D tentatively TRBD2 (6 bases). Sequenced sample: blood, either unsorted or a sorted T cell fraction (not recorded which). This receptor was taken from a male donor with ankylosing spondylitis. The CDR3 nucleotides are TGTGCCAGCAGCGTCGGGGGTTGGGGCCAAGAGACCCAGTACTTC. This translates into CASSVGGWGQETQYF.